Listed here is a single TCR beta chain. This clonotype was counted between two and nine times. Its antigen is unknown. No base qualities exist here, and no much larger clone lies one base off it. This sample stems from a study of breast tumors, draining lymph nodes, adjacent tissues (dated by TCRdb to about 2016). Concerning the study at large: In breast cancer patients, the study compared the TCR beta repertoires of tumor, adjacent nontumor tissue and axillary lymph nodes. In human breast cancer, the study set out to evaluate how tumor, surrounding tissue and draining lymph node repertoires relate to one another and whether T cells may move between these sites. Results and caveats for the whole study, not just this receptor: Tumor T-cell repertoires showed less diversity than lymph node repertoires and more diversity than nontumor tissue repertoires, and tumor T-cell repertoires showed preferential V and J gene usage. Rather than being directly demonstrated, the conclusion that tumor T cells originate in lymph nodes was presented as consistent with a hypothesis. Tumor and nontumor tissue repertoires were significantly more similar in luminal-like than in basal-like breast cancer. The data were considered consistent with most tumor T cells being derived from the lymph node and subsequently expanding within tumor tissue.

Lymph node samples came from the axillary draining lymph nodes of breast cancer patients. The CDR3 numbers 13 residues from cysteine through phenylalanine. Only CDR3 DNA is held: 39 bases, read in frame from base 1. V loses 0 bases, J loses 7 bases, and the germline ends lie 9 bases apart. CDR1 is given as GTSNPN and CDR2 as SVGIG, both from the germline V gene (reference sequence). The data were produced on an Illumina HiSeq 2000. TCR beta chain libraries were generated through multiplex PCR amplification. The amplified TCR beta chain products were analyzed by high-throughput sequencing. TCRdb reworked the public reads: Q25 trimming with fastp, MiXCR clone assembly, productive beta chains retained. Each entry merges the rows of one CDR3 protein and shows their most common DNA and genes. The sample records some 130,000 distinct CDR3 sequences, around 20% of which are singletons. Together, the top ten hold roughly 2.2% of the sample.

The receptor was isolated from a female donor with breast cancer. Some clones in this sample may be carry-over from other donors' samples. Input material: axillary lymph node tissue. The rearrangement joined TRBV30 to TRBJ2-2; possibly the D gene is TRBD2, per 6 matching bases. The DNA sequence is as follows: TGTGCCTGGAGTGTACTCGGGAGCGGGGAGCTGTTTTTT. Its coded protein is CAWSVLGSGELFF.